These 26 T cell receptor beta chains were sequenced from one sample in a study of a mutant IDH1 vaccine in newly diagnosed glioma. The time point denotes: week 23, last vaccination. All doses held 300 ug of mutant IDH1 20-mer peptide, with topical imiquimod. Sequenced by immunoSEQ multiplex PCR; TCRdb stores in-frame clones only, minus some. The sample has around 40,000 clones, around 74% seen once. Their antigens are not known. This material consisted of PBMCs, taken from a glioma patient whose treatment included an IDH1 peptide vaccine. All receptors derive from a man aged 50-60 years with glioma.

This clone was picked up a small number of times. This chain connects TRBV27 to TRBJ2-1; tentatively, D is TRBD1 or TRBD2 (8 bases each). Germline CDR1 reads MNHEY; CDR2 reads SMNVEV (reference sequence). V was cut by 8 bases and J by 7 bases, with 21 bases left in between. The length of the CDR3 is 15 residues. For the CDR3, the DNA is TGTGCCAGCCTGCGGGAGGCAGGGGGCTCTAATGAGCAGTTCTTC. The encoded protein is CASLREAGGSNEQFF.

The V gene is TRBV9, the J gene TRBJ2-6, with no clear D. Trimming removed 3 bases from V and 4 bases from J, with 14 bases in between. The CDR3 runs 16 residues. From germline, CDR1 is SGDLS and CDR2 YYNGEE. The chain's CDR3 is CASSGPPLAGANVLTF. Written as DNA, the CDR3 is TGTGCCAGCAGCGGCCCCCCATTGGCGGGGGCCAACGTCCTGACTTTC. Full variable domain (outside the CDR3, taken from reference TRBV9 and TRBJ2-6): DSGVTQTPKHLITATGQRVTLRCSPRSGDLSVYWYQQSLDQGLQFLIQYYNGEERAKGNILERFSAQQFPDLHSELNLSSLELGDSALYFCASSGPPLAGANVLTFGAGSRLTVL.

The chain combines TRBV2 with TRBJ2-1; maybe TRBD1 (6 bases). Between the trimmed V and J ends, which lost 0 bases and 4 bases, there was a span of 10 bases. The germline CDR1 and CDR2 sequences are SNHLY and FYNNEI. The CDR3 is 15 amino acids. CDR3 DNA: TGTGCCAGCAGTGAAGCAGGACAGACATACAATGAGCAGTTCTTC. As protein: CASSEAGQTYNEQFF.

The rearrangement links TRBV18 to TRBJ1-2, with 7 bases identical to TRBD1. Germline CDR1 and CDR2: KGHSH and LQKENI. The CDR3 is made up of 18 amino acids. The J segment lost 4 bases and the V segment lost 6 bases, leaving 20 bases of the junction unmatched. This CDR3 is CASSVAGAGGSYLYGYTF. Here the CDR3 DNA reads TGTGCCAGCTCCGTCGCGGGAGCAGGGGGGAGCTACCTCTATGGCTACACCTTC.

This chain joins TRBV10-3 and TRBJ2-7; 7 nucleotides line up with TRBD1. V shed 4 bases, J shed 3 bases, and the junction held 6 bases outside the gene matches. The CDR3 sequence is 14 residues long. Germline V gives CDR1 ENHRY, CDR2 SYGVKD. Here the CDR3 reads CAISVGTESYEQYF. DNA of the CDR3: TGTGCCATCAGTGTTGGGACAGAAAGCTACGAGCAGTACTTC.

The chain combines TRBV6-5 with TRBJ1-5; possibly TRBD1 for D (5 bases). V was pared by 8 bases and J by 4 bases, with 12 bases between. Germline V gives CDR1 MNHEY, CDR2 SVGAGI. The CDR3 runs to 13 residues. CDR3 DNA: TGTGCCAGCCACCAGGGAGGGAATCAGCCCCAGCATTTT. It yields the protein CASHQGGNQPQHF.

This chain joins TRBV5-4 and TRBJ1-6; 8 bases fit TRBD1. The V and J ends lost 4 bases and 9 bases, in that order; junction bases with no gene match: 12. Germline V CDR1 and CDR2: SGHNT, YYREEE (reference sequence). This CDR3 has 16 residues. The DNA for the CDR3 is TGTGCCAGCAGCACCGGACAGGGCGGGTACCTTTCACCCCTCCACTTT. This encodes CASSTGQGGYLSPLHF.

This clone showed up just a few times. The CDR3 sequence is CASSQETVRTEAFF. The CDR3, as DNA: TGTGCCAGCAGCCAAGAAACAGTTCGCACTGAAGCTTTCTTT. V usage is TRBV14 and J usage is TRBJ1-1; D unclear. Germline CDR1 and CDR2: SGHDN and FVKESK. This CDR3 is built from 14 residues. Trimming left V 0 bases short and J 4 bases short, with 9 bases between.

This chain links TRBV27 with TRBJ1-5; 7 nucleotides match TRBD1. This CDR3 spans 15 amino acids. The ends lost 6 bases at V and 6 bases at J; junction bases unmatched: 11. Germline CDR1 MNHEY, CDR2 SMNVEV (reference sequence). CDR3 loop: CASRSSRQGSQPQHF. In DNA form, the CDR3 reads TGTGCCAGCAGGTCCTCCAGACAGGGTAGTCAGCCCCAGCATTTT.

The chain is built from TRBV7-8 and TRBJ1-4; D may be TRBD1 (6 bases). V dropped 5 bases and J dropped 2 bases, with 9 bases sitting between them. CDR3 size: 14 residues. Germline CDR1 reads SGHVS; CDR2 reads FQNEAQ. The DNA for the CDR3 is TGTGCCAGCAGCAAGGGGGTTACTAATGAAAAACTGTTTTTT. Protein: CASSKGVTNEKLFF.

The chain combines TRBV5-1 with TRBJ2-2, with a weak D call TRBD1 (6 bases). From germline, CDR1 is SGHRS and CDR2 YFSETQ. V lost 0 bases to trimming and J lost 1 base, with 7 bases between them. This CDR3 contains 15 residues. The DNA of the CDR3 is TGCGCCAGCAGCTTGGAACAGGGGAACACCGGGGAGCTGTTTTTT. Translation: CASSLEQGNTGELFF.

In this sample, this clone turned up once. The chain links TRBV11-3 to TRBJ2-2; 8 bases agree with TRBD1. Trimming removed 5 bases from V and 4 bases from J; junction bases left unmatched: 3. The germline gives CDR1 SGHNT, CDR2 YENEEA. The CDR3 spans 14 residues. The CDR3 loop reads CASSPDRGTGELFF. The CDR3 DNA sequence: TGTGCCAGCAGCCCTGACAGGGGCACCGGGGAGCTGTTTTTT.

The chain couples TRBV27 to TRBJ1-1; weak D call: TRBD1 (6 bases). V lost 4 bases to trimming and J lost 1 base, with 10 bases between them. CDR3 length: 14 residues. Germline loops: CDR1 MNHEY, CDR2 SMNVEV (reference sequence). CDR3 in DNA: TGTGCCAGCAGTTGGGGGGCGTCGAACACTGAAGCTTTCTTT. It yields the protein CASSWGASNTEAFF.

This sequence joins TRBV27 and TRBJ2-5; D is unresolved. CDR3 length: 11 amino acids. V gave up 7 bases and J gave up 5 bases, with 8 bases separating them. Germline V gene data show CDR1 as MNHEY and CDR2 as SMNVEV (reference sequence). CDR3 residues: CASTLGETQYF. DNA of the CDR3: TGTGCCAGCACCCTTGGGGAGACCCAGTACTTC.

The rearrangement links TRBV7-9 to TRBJ2-1; TRBD1 matches at 9 bases. CDR1 is SEHNR, CDR2 FQNEAQ, per germline (reference sequence). J lost 0 bases, V lost 6 bases, and 9 bases had no gene match. CDR3 size: 17 residues. The CDR3 sequence: CASSFYGQGSSYNEQFF. The CDR3 region has the DNA TGTGCCAGCAGTTTCTATGGACAGGGGAGCTCCTACAATGAGCAGTTCTTC. The full variable domain, rest sourced from reference TRBV7-9 and TRBJ2-1, is DTGVSQNPRHKITKRGQNVTFRCDPISEHNRLYWYRQTLGQGPEFLTYFQNEAQLEKSRLLSDRFSAERPKGSFSTLEIQRTEQGDSAMYLCASSFYGQGSSYNEQFFGPGTRLTVL.

This chain uses TRBV19 with TRBJ2-1; TRBD2 matches 7 bases. This CDR3 is 14 amino acids long. Germline CDR1 reads LNHDA; CDR2 reads SQIVND (reference sequence). With 5 bases clipped from V and 6 bases from J, the junction kept 7 bases outside the gene matches. The CDR3 loop is CASSHGGGSNEQFF. For the CDR3, the DNA is TGTGCCAGTAGTCACGGGGGAGGGTCCAATGAGCAGTTCTTC. Complete variable domain (other parts from reference TRBV19 and TRBJ2-1): DGGITQSPKYLFRKEGQNVTLSCEQNLNHDAMYWYRQDPGQGLRLIYYSQIVNDFQKGDIAEGYSVSREKKESFPLTVTSAQKNPTAFYLCASSHGGGSNEQFFGPGTRLTVL.

This clone was detected once. The J gene is TRBJ1-2, the V gene TRBV19, with TRBD1 matching 9 bases. CDR1 LNHDA and CDR2 SQIVND come from the germline V gene (reference sequence). Trimming removed 4 bases from V and 7 bases from J; junction bases left unmatched: 10. This CDR3 region has 15 residues. Here the CDR3 DNA reads TGTGCCAGTAGTACCCGGGACAGGGTAAGAGGTGGCTACACCTTC. It encodes CASSTRDRVRGGYTF. Filled out from reference TRBV19 and TRBJ1-2, the complete variable domain reads DGGITQSPKYLFRKEGQNVTLSCEQNLNHDAMYWYRQDPGQGLRLIYYSQIVNDFQKGDIAEGYSVSREKKESFPLTVTSAQKNPTAFYLCASSTRDRVRGGYTFGSGTRLTVV.

The V call is TRBV7-9, the J call TRBJ2-1; D uncertain. Germline CDR1 SEHNR, CDR2 FQNEAQ (reference sequence). V was trimmed by 7 bases and J by 5 bases, leaving 15 bases between them. This CDR3 has 14 amino acids. DNA of the CDR3: TGTGCCAGCATCAAGCCCTCCGCTAACAATGAGCAGTTCTTC. It yields the protein CASIKPSANNEQFF.

The rearrangement links TRBV6-1 to TRBJ1-4; D is undetermined. CDR1 and CDR2 (germline): MNHNS, SASEGT. The CDR3 covers 15 residues. Trimming removed 3 bases from V and 4 bases from J, with 12 bases in between. Written as DNA, the CDR3 is TGTGCCAGCAGTGACCGTTGGCCGATTAATGAAAAACTGTTTTTT. Its translation is CASSDRWPINEKLFF.

By share, this clone counts as medium-sized. The V and J genes are TRBV5-6 and TRBJ2-5; tentatively, D is TRBD2 (5 bases). The CDR3 extends over 14 amino acids. CDR1 is SGHDT and CDR2 is YYEEEE in the germline V gene. The V end was cut by 4 bases, the J end by 6 bases, with 16 bases between. CDR3 sequence: CASSHRDQGKTQYF. CDR3 coding DNA: TGTGCCAGCAGCCACCGGGATCAAGGAAAGACCCAGTACTTC.

This chain links TRBV7-2 with TRBJ2-5; 10 bases agree with TRBD1. The V and J ends lost 4 bases and 6 bases, in that order; junction bases with no gene match: 5. This CDR3 has 14 residues. CDR1 SGHTA and CDR2 FQGNSA come from the germline V gene. CDR3 DNA: TGTGCCAGCAGCTCTCGACAGGGGGCCAAGACCCAGTACTTC. It specifies CASSSRQGAKTQYF.

The chain joins TRBV18 to TRBJ1-4; D is ambiguous. The CDR3 consists of 12 residues. Trimming took 5 bases from V and 7 from J, leaving 8 bases between them. CDR1 KGHSH and CDR2 LQKENI come from the germline V gene. The DNA for the CDR3 is TGTGCCAGCTCAAGGCTATCTGAAAAACTGTTTTTT. This codes for CASSRLSEKLFF.

V is TRBV29-1 and J is TRBJ2-5; TRBD2 aligns across 10 bases. V was clipped by 6 bases and J by 5 bases; unmatched bases: 9. The CDR3 consists of 14 residues. Germline CDR1 SQVTM, CDR2 ANQGSEA. The CDR3 coding sequence is TGCAGCGTCAATAGCGGGGGGAGTGTGGAGACCCAGTACTTC. Translation: CSVNSGGSVETQYF. Full variable domain (remainder filled in from reference TRBV29-1 and TRBJ2-5): SAVISQKPSRDICQRGTSLTIQCQVDSQVTMMFWYRQQPGQSLTLIATANQGSEATYESGFVIDKFPISRPNLTFSTLTVSNMSPEDSSIYLCSVNSGGSVETQYFGPGTRLLVL.

The chain is built from TRBV30 and TRBJ1-4, with 9 bases fitting TRBD1. The CDR3 has 13 residues. The V segment lost 2 bases and the J segment 9 bases; nucleotides outside the gene matches: 4. Germline CDR1 is GTSNPN and CDR2 is SVGIG (reference sequence). The CDR3 sequence: CAWSTGQGKKLFF. DNA for the CDR3: TGTGCCTGGAGTACGGGACAGGGAAAAAAACTGTTTTTT.

The CDR3 sequence is CASSGVSNEQFF. In DNA, the CDR3 is TGTGCCAGCAGCGGAGTTTCCAATGAGCAGTTCTTC. This chain joins TRBV9 and TRBJ2-1; D is unclear. CDR1 and CDR2 from the germline V gene are SGDLS and YYNGEE. V shed 3 bases and J shed 6 bases, with 7 bases lying between them. The CDR3 runs 12 residues.

CDR3 residues: CASSYTGGSYNSPLHF. The DNA of the CDR3 is TGTGCCAGCAGCTACACAGGGGGCTCCTATAATTCACCCCTCCACTTT. The chain links TRBV6-5 to TRBJ1-6, with 8 bases matching TRBD1. This CDR3 region has 16 residues. The V segment lost 6 bases and the J segment 0 bases; nucleotides outside the gene matches: 4. Looked up from germline, CDR1 is MNHEY and CDR2 is SVGAGI.